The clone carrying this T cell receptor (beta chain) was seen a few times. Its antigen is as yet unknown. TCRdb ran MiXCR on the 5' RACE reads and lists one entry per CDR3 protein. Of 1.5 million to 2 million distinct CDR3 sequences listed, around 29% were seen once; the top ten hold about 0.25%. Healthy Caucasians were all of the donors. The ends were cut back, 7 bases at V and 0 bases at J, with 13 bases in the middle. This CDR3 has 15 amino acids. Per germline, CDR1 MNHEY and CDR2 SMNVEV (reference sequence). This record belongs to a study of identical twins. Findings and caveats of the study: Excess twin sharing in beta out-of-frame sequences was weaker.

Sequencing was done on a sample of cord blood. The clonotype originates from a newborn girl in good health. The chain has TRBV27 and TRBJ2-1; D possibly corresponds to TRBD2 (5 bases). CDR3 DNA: TGTGCCAGCAACAAACTAGTCAGCTCCTACAATGAGCAGTTCTTC. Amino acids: CASNKLVSSYNEQFF.